This T cell receptor beta chain emerged from a study of shared clonotypes between healthy human individuals (dated by TCRdb to between 2020 and 2021). In the study overall: A few men and a couple of women, aged 18 to 49 years, made up the cohort. For each donor, CD4 naive and CD4 memory were each run on three plates, CD8 naive on two plates, and CD8 memory on one plate. To estimate repertoire size and how much clonotype sharing occurs between individuals, the study deeply sequenced the blood TCR repertoires of five healthy adults. Different laboratories and diverse techniques were used to prepare libraries and sequence TCR repertoires, to increase sequencing depth and limit assay-specific biases. Each donor's leukapheresis produced roughly between about 0.8 and 8.9 billion PBMCs. The paper as a whole reports these results and caveats: Pairwise subsampling indicated that sequencing depth was expected to affect the degree of clonotype sharing among donors. Because the study included a small number of donors, the genetic and exposure-history diversity represented was limited. Sampling was restricted to blood, and TCR repertoires in tissue are likely to differ from TCR repertoires in blood. Incomplete sequencing was indicated by rarefaction of sorted-subset datasets, despite the large sequencing depth. Estimated clonotype richness was generally larger for naive than for memory subsets. When a handful of donors were compared, the shared fraction of clonotypes was around 5% for naive CD4, 3.5% to 4% for naive CD8, about 2.4% for memory CD4, and around 0.37% for memory CD8. Clonotypes shared by all four sorted-subset donors showed higher generation probabilities than non-shared clonotypes.

Healthy HIV-negative adults with no recently reported acute infections or vaccinations were included as donors. All donors were Caucasian adults living in Nashville, Tennessee, USA. CD4+ T cells were enriched through magnetic negative selection, after which naive cells were positively selected on CD45RA and the remaining negative fraction served as the memory subset. After blood collection by leukapheresis, PBMCs were isolated using Ficoll-Histopaque density gradient centrifugation and then cryopreserved in the vapor phase of liquid nitrogen. Analytical flow cytometry was used to check the purity and quantity of every magnetically sorted T cell population. Each sorted fraction had its genomic DNA isolated and then quantified by UV absorbance on a Nanodrop 2000c. TCR CDR3 regions were amplified from genomic DNA by multiplex PCR using the deep immunoSEQ assay. Genomic DNA extracted from each cell subset was distributed evenly over all wells of several immunoSEQ 96-well plates, and each plate served as one replicate. For sorted subsets, 200 to 250 ng of genomic DNA, equivalent to 25,000 to 35,000 T cell genomes, went into each replicate PCR. The purified libraries were quantified using a Qubit 3.0 fluorometer, sized with a Bioanalyzer 2100, and then quantified again using the KAPA Library Quantification kit. Every immunoSEQ 96-well plate was sequenced on a dedicated single-read 150-cycle Illumina NextSeq 550 flow cell. Concerning the study's data processing: Because only junctional sequences without quality scores were contained in the immunoSEQ output, filtering matching that applied to full-length reads could not be performed. Sequences were annotated with PyIR, a Python wrapper for IgBLAST v1.9, using IMGT germline references to assign V/J genes and CDR3. Any read was removed if the V/J assignment was weak (E-value above 1e-6), the CDR3 was missing, or the read contained stop codons, out-of-frame junctions, or ambiguous translated residues. A V3J clonotype was defined by an identical inferred V gene, J gene, and CDR3 amino acid sequence. Percentage overlap between repertoires was calculated by dividing the number of shared unique clonotypes by the size of the smaller repertoire. RTK rarefaction, the Chao1 estimator, and Recon v2.1 estimates of unobserved clonotypes were used to assess repertoire richness. Generation probabilities for all TCRbeta clonotypes obtained by the gDNA method from a handful of donors were computed using OLGA. TCRdb stores this immuneACCESS table with in-frame sequences only. Part of the clones is absent; in the studies checked, under half of the shortfall reflects unresolved V genes, and no reason is known for the rest. V and J calls and clone size are given by that table; D and trimming were obtained from the DNA. A total of approximately 980,000 clones appear in this sample, around three quarters of them only once. About 1.5% of the sample rests with the top ten.

A note on this clone: Its recognized antigen is unknown. Base qualities are missing; no much larger clone stands one base away.

V and J lose 8 bases and 0 bases, and a span of 12 bases separates them. Looking up the germline V gene (reference sequence) yields CDR1 SEHNR and CDR2 FQNEAQ. CDR3 length: 14 amino acids, cysteine to phenylalanine. Only the CDR3 DNA stays, 42 bases, in frame from base 1. The receptor comes from a man aged 18 to 30 in good health. The material sequenced was memory CD4+ T cells sorted from blood. What the cell subset or site label conveys for this sample: CD45RA-negative fraction. The chain was built from TRBV7-9 and TRBJ2-3, with the identity of the D gene unclear. The nucleotide sequence reads TGTGCCAGCGGACCGTCGCGGAGCACAGATACGCAGTATTTT. This sequence encodes CASGPSRSTDTQYF.